A single sample is the source of the 13 T cell receptor beta chains below, sequenced in a study of blood T cells in healthy people across ages. It was with a sample-barcoded 5' primer and a J-beta primer mix that a second PCR of roughly 7 to 12 cycles was run. TCRdb independently ran MiXCR on the 5' RACE reads; one entry per CDR3 protein. This sample has around 1,500,000 distinct CDR3 sequences, with about 30% found just once. The sample consisted of blood. The receptors originated from a woman in her thirties in good health.

To note about this clonotype: Since no conserved phenylalanine or tryptophan closes the CDR3, a read error is the likely cause. The chain is built from TRBV6-2 or TRBV6-3 and TRBJ2-4, with D hard to call. CDR3 length equals 15 residues. V was cut by 6 bases and J by 1 base, with 13 bases left in between. Germline CDR1 and CDR2: MNHEY and SVGEGT. The CDR3 DNA reads TGTGCCAGCAGGGGATCTCTTCCGGCCAAAAACATTCAGTACGTC. It translates to CASRGSLPAKNIQYV.

V and J are TRBV3-1 and TRBJ1-2, with a tentative D call TRBD1 (6 bases). Trimming stripped 8 bases from V and 8 bases from J, with 18 bases between. The CDR3 length is 13 residues. Germline V gene lookup returns CDR1 LGHDT and CDR2 YNNKEL (reference sequence). The CDR3: CASGSQGPEGYTF. The CDR3 nucleotides are TGTGCCAGCGGATCACAGGGCCCCGAGGGCTACACCTTC.

This clonotype was seen at least ten times. The chain uses TRBV6-2 or TRBV6-3 and TRBJ2-3; D is undetermined. The length of the CDR3 is 16 residues. Trimming pared 5 bases from V and 0 bases from J, leaving 15 bases between. In germline, CDR1 is MNHEY, CDR2 SVGEGT. The CDR3 sequence is CASSPTFPASTDTQYF. DNA for the CDR3: TGTGCCAGCAGTCCCACATTTCCTGCTAGCACAGATACGCAGTATTTT.

This clonotype has a handful of counts. This chain's CDR3 is CASSLRGSYNEQYF. The CDR3, as DNA: TGTGCCAGCAGTTTGAGGGGGTCCTACAATGAGCAGTACTTC. The V call is TRBV12-3 or TRBV12-4, the J call TRBJ2-1; perhaps TRBD1 as D (6 bases). The DNA end is more similar to TRBJ2-7, so the J call may be wrong. CDR3 size: 14 residues.

This chain connects TRBV27 to TRBJ2-7; TRBD1 or TRBD2 may be the D gene (5 bases each). Trimming shortened V by 5 bases and J by 3 bases, and 14 bases separated the two germline ends. The CDR3 is 14 residues long. CDR1 and CDR2 from the germline V gene are MNHEY and SMNVEV (reference sequence). CDR3 loop: CASSARGDGYEQYF. The CDR3 region has the DNA TGTGCCAGCAGTGCCCGTGGGGACGGCTACGAGCAGTACTTC.

This rearrangement joins TRBV4-1 to TRBJ1-1; the D is unclear. The germline CDR1 and CDR2 sequences are MGHRA and YSYEKL. With 1 base removed from V and 1 base from J, the gap between germline ends came to 10 bases. The CDR3 loop spans 15 amino acids. Here the CDR3 reads CASSQVGRQNTEAFF. The CDR3 nucleotides are TGCGCCAGCAGCCAAGTAGGACGCCAGAACACTGAAGCTTTCTTT.

The V and J genes are TRBV12-3 or TRBV12-4 and TRBJ2-3, with TRBD1 matching over 8 bases. The V gene end was trimmed by 3 bases and the J gene end by 5 bases; junction bases not matched to a gene: 10. CDR3 length: 16 residues. DNA for the CDR3: TGTGCCAGCAGTTTTTCTAAGGACAGGGCCGGAGATACGCAGTATTTT. Its protein is CASSFSKDRAGDTQYF.

This chain links TRBV6-1 with TRBJ2-1; D is uncertain. Germline-derived CDR1 and CDR2 are MNHNS and SASEGT. This CDR3 contains 12 residues. Trimming removed 2 bases at V and 9 bases at J, with 8 bases between. The CDR3 spells CASSERGAEQFF. The CDR3 bases are TGTGCCAGCAGTGAACGCGGCGCTGAGCAGTTCTTC.

The gene calls are TRBV5-1 and TRBJ1-5; a possible D gene is TRBD1 (5 bases). Deletions cut 4 bases from V and 3 bases from J, with 17 bases between. CDR3 length: 16 residues. The germline V gene has CDR1 SGHRS and CDR2 YFSETQ. CDR3 in DNA: TGCGCCAGCAGCCCCGGCGGGGCCCCCCCCAATCAGCCCCAGCATTTT. Encoded protein: CASSPGGAPPNQPQHF.

This clonotype appeared many times. J is TRBJ2-6 and V is TRBV12-3 or TRBV12-4; possibly TRBD1 for D (6 bases). V was pared by 5 bases and J by 3 bases, with 11 bases between. There are 15 residues in the CDR3. The CDR3 nucleotides are TGTGCCAGCAGTGCCCCAGGGGATGGGGCCAACGTCCTGACTTTC. Its protein product is CASSAPGDGANVLTF.

This clonotype was seen repeatedly, ten times or more. The gene calls are TRBV6-2 or TRBV6-3 and TRBJ2-5; TRBD2 aligns across 8 bases. J gave up 3 bases and V 2 bases, and 8 bases lay outside the gene matches. Germline V gene lookup returns CDR1 MNHEY and CDR2 SVGEGT. The CDR3 has 16 amino acids. In nucleotides, the CDR3 is TGTGCCAGCAGTTACCCGGGGGGGATGTCGAAAGAGACCCAGTACTTC. It codes for CASSYPGGMSKETQYF.

The chain uses TRBV7-3 and TRBJ2-3; 7 nucleotides agree with TRBD2. The trim removed 5 bases at V and 6 bases at J, leaving 8 bases unmatched. The CDR3 sequence is 14 residues long. Germline values: CDR1 SGHTA, CDR2 FQGTGA. The DNA for the CDR3 is TGTGCCAGCAGCCTAAGTGGGGGGGAGGATACGCAGTATTTT. Protein sequence: CASSLSGGEDTQYF.

J is TRBJ2-1 and V is TRBV27; TRBD2 is a possible D gene (5 bases). The V end lost 2 bases, the J end lost 0 bases, and 11 bases lay between the germline ends. The CDR3 loop spans 16 amino acids. Germline CDR1 reads MNHEY; CDR2 reads SMNVEV (reference sequence). The CDR3 region has the DNA TGTGCCAGCAGTTTAGGCGTAGCGACCTCCTACAATGAGCAGTTCTTC. The encoded protein is CASSLGVATSYNEQFF.